The source of this T cell receptor (beta chain) is a study of T cell responses to AZD1222 COVID-19 vaccine. Trimming shortened V by 8 bases and J by 0 bases, and 11 bases separated the two germline ends. The CDR3 totals 13 residues. Germline CDR1 and CDR2: SNHLY and FYNNEI. The method was immunoSEQ multiplex PCR; TCRdb's version includes in-frame clones alone and lacks a portion of them. Among some 190,000 clones listed, around 92% were seen once. This TCR was recovered from an adult in good health. Sequencing was performed on peripheral blood, taken on day 0 of AZD1222 vaccination. This rearrangement joins TRBV2 to TRBJ2-7; D is perhaps TRBD2 (6 bases). CDR3 sequence: CASSAAGSYEQYF. CDR3 coding DNA: TGTGCCAGCTCGGCAGCGGGCTCCTACGAGCAGTACTTC.